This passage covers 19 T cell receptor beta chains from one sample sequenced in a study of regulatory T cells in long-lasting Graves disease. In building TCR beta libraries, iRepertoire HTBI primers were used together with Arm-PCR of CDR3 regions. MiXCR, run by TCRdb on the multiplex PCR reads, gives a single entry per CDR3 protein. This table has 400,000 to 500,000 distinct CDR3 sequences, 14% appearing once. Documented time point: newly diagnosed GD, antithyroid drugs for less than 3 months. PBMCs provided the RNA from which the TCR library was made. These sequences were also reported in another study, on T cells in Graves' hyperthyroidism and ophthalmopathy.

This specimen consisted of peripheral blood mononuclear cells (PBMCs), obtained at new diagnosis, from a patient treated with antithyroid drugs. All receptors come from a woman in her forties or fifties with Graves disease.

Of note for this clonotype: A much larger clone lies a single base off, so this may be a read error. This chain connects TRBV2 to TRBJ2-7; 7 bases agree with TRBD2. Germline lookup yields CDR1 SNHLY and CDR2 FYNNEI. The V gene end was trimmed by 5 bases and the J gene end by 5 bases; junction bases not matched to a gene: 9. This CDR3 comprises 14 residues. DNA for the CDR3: TGTGCCAGCAGTCTTCAGGGAGGGGTACACGAGCAGTACTTC. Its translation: CASSLQGGVHEQYF.

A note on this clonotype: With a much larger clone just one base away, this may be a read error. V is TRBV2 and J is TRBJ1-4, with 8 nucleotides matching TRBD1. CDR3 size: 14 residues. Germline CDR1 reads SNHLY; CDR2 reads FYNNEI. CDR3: CASVRTGTNGKLFF. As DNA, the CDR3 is TGTGCCAGCGTAAGGACAGGGACTAATGGAAAACTGTTTTTT.

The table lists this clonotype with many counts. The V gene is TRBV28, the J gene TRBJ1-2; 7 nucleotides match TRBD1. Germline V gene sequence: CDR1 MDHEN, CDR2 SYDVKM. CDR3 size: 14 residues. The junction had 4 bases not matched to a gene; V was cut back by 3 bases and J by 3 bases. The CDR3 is CASSFAGTDYGYTF. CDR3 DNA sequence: TGTGCCAGCAGTTTCGCCGGGACAGACTATGGCTACACCTTC.

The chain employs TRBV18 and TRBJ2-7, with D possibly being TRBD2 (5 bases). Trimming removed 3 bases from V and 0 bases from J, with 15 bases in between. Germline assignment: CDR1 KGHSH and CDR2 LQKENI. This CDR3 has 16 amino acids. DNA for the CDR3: TGTGCCAGCTCACCCCAACCGACTGGGAGCTCCTACGAGCAGTACTTC. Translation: CASSPQPTGSSYEQYF.

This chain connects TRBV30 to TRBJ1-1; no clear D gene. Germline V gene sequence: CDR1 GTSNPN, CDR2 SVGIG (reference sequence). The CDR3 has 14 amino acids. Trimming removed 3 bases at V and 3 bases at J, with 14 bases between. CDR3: CAWSGPALDTEAFF. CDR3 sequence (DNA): TGTGCCTGGAGCGGACCGGCCCTCGACACTGAAGCTTTCTTT.

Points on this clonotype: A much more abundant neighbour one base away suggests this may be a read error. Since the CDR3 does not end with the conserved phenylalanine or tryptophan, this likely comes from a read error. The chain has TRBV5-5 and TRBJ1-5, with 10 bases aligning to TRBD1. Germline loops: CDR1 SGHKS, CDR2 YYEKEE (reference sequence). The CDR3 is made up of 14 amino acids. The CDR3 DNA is TGCGCCAGCAGCACGACAGGGGGCGATCAGCCCCAGCATTTG. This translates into CASSTTGGDQPQHL.

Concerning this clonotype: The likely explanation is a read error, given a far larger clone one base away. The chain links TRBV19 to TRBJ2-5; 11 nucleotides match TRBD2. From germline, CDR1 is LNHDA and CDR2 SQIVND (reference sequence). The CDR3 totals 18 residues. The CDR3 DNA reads TGTGCCAGTAGTTCTCCACGAGAGGGACTAGCGGACTACAATGAGCAGTCCTTC. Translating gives CASSSPREGLADYNEQSF.

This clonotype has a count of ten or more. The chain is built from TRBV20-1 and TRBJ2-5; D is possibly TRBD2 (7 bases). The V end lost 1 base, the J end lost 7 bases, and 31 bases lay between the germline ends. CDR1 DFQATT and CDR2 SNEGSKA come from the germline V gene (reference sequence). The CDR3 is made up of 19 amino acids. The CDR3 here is CSARAGGVVGNVGRGTQYF. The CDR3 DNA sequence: TGCAGTGCTAGAGCGGGGGGAGTAGTCGGCAATGTTGGCAGGGGGACCCAGTACTTC.

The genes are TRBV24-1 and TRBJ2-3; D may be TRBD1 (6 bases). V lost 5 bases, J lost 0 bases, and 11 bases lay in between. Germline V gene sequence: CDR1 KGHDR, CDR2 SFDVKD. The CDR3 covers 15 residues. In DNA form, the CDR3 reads TGTGCCACCAGTGGGGACACCCAGAGCACAGATACGCAGTATTTT. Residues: CATSGDTQSTDTQYF.

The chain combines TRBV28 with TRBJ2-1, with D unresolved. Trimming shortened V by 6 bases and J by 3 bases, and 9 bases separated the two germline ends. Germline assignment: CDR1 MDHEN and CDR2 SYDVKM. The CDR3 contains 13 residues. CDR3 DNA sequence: TGTGCCAGCAGACAGACCGACTACAATGAGCAGTTCTTC. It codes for CASRQTDYNEQFF.

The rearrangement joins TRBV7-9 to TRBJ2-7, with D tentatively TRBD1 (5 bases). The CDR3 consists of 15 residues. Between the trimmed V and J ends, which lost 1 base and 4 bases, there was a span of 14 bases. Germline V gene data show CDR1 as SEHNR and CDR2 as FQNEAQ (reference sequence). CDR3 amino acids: CASSLVSRDSYEQYF. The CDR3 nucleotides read TGTGCCAGCAGCTTAGTGTCCAGGGATTCATACGAGCAGTACTTC.

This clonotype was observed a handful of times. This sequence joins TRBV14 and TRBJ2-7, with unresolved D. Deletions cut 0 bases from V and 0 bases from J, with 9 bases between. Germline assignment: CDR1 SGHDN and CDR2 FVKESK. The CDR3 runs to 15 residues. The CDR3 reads CASSQDMGSSYEQYF. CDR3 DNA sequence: TGTGCCAGCAGCCAAGATATGGGCAGCTCCTACGAGCAGTACTTC.

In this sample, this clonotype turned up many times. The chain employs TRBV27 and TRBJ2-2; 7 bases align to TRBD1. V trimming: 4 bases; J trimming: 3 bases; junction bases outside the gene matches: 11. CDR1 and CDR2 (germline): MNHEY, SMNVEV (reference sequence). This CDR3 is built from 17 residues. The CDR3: CASSSITGAPHTGELFF. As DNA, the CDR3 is TGTGCCAGCAGTTCGATAACAGGGGCCCCTCACACCGGGGAGCTGTTTTTT.

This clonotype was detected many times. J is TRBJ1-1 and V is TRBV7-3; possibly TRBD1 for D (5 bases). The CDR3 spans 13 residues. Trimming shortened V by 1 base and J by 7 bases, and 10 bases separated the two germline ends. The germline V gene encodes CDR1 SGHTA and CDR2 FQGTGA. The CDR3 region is CASSLNLGGEAFF. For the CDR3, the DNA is TGTGCCAGCAGCTTAAATCTTGGGGGTGAAGCTTTCTTT.

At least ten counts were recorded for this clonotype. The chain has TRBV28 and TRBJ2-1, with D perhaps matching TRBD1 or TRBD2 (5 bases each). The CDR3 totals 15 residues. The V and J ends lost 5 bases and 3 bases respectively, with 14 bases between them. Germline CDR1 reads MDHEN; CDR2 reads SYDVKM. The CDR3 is CASSPGTSLYNEQFF. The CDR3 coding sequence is TGTGCCAGCAGTCCGGGGACCTCCCTCTACAATGAGCAGTTCTTC.

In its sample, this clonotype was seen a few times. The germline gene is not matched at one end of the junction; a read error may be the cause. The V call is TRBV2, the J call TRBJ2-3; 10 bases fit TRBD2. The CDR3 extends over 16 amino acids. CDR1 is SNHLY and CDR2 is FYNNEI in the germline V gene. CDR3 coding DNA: TGCGCCAGCAGCCAACCGTCTAGCGGGAGAACAGATACGCAGTATTTT. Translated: CASSQPSSGRTDTQYF.

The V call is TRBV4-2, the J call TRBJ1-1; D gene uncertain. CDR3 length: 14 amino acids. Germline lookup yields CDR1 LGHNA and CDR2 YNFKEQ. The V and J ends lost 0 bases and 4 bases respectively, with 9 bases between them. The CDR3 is CASSQDPKGTEAFF. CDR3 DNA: TGTGCCAGCAGCCAAGATCCGAAGGGCACTGAAGCTTTCTTT.

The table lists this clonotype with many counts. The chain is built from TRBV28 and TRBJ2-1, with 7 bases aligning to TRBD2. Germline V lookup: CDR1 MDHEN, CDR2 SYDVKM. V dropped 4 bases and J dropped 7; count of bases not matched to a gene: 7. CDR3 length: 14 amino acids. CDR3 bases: TGTGCCAGCAGTTGGGCGGGAGCGGGGAATGAGCAGTTCTTC. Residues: CASSWAGAGNEQFF.

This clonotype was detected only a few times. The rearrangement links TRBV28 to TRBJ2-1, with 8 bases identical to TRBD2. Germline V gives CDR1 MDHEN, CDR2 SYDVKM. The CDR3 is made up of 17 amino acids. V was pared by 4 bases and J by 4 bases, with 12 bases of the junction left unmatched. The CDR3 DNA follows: TGTGCCAGCAGTTCTCTACTAGCGGCCCCTCCTTACAATGAGCAGTTCTTC. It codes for CASSSLLAAPPYNEQFF.